The clone carrying this T cell receptor (beta chain) came up a few times. Its target is unknown. The length of the CDR3 is 18 residues. The V and J ends lost 0 bases and 0 bases respectively, with 20 bases between them. From germline, CDR1 is DFQATT and CDR2 SNEGSKA (reference sequence). This entry belongs to a study of T cells after yellow fever vaccination. Findings and limits, study-wide: The secondary response peaked faster, at day 5 versus 15, but was weaker. Repertoires sorted by FACS could include abundant clonotypes that are contaminants from the bulk population. Only a small proportion of the clonotypes turned up in both the CD4 and the CD8 compartments, likely arising from convergent recombination. Post-booster repertoires again held most primary-vaccination clones (about 95% CD4, over 80% CD8).

TCRdb reprocessed the 5' RACE reads with MiXCR, giving one entry per CDR3 protein. The sample gives hundreds of thousands of distinct CDR3 sequences, 11% of which show up once; roughly 18% is in the top ten. The chain recombines TRBV20-1 with TRBJ1-2; D gene uncertain. The TCR sequence derives from a young man who received the YFV17D yellow fever vaccine. The sample here was PBMCs, taken on the day of the first yellow fever vaccination. The CDR3 loop is CSARDMRAVGLANYGYTF. The CDR3 nucleotides read TGCAGTGCTAGAGATATGCGGGCAGTTGGACTAGCTAACTATGGCTACACCTTC.